These T cell receptor beta chains were read from a single sample in a study of blood T cell repertoires in COVID-19. Here immunoSEQ multiplex PCR was the method, and the copy in TCRdb shows in-frame clones only, minus some. Of some 490,000 clones in the sample, approximately 85% are singletons; the top ten hold under 4%. Input material: peripheral blood. The receptor source for this set is a human donor in a cohort sampled during active COVID-19. CDR3s include the opening cysteine and the closing phenylalanine or tryptophan. A D gene is named only where the DNA matches it firmly. Size is stated for part of the rows, as once, few or many counts, or as a class when the clone is expanded.

>TRBV28|.|TRBJ1-1|few
TGTGCCAGCAGTTTAGGACAGCTCATGAACACTGAAGCTTTCTTT
CASSLGQLMNTEAFF
>TRBV5-6|.|TRBJ1-4|.
TGTGCCAGCAGCTACCAGTACCCTGAAAAACTGTTTTTT
CASSYQYPEKLFF
>TRBV4-3|.|TRBJ2-4|many
TGCGCCAGCAGCCAAGATACGAGTCGGAACATTCAGTACTTC
CASSQDTSRNIQYF
>TRBV5-1|TRBD1|TRBJ2-4|once
TGCGCCAGCAGCCAAAGTGTGGAAGGGACAGATCTAGCCAAAAACATTCAGTACTTC
CASSQSVEGTDLAKNIQYF
>TRBV25-1|.|TRBJ1-1|.
TGTGCCAGCAGTGAAGACGGGGGGCGGTTTGAAGCTTTCTTT
CASSEDGGRFEAFF
>TRBV4-1|TRBD1|TRBJ1-5|.
TGCGCCAGCAGCCAAGGACAGGGAATGAGCAATCAGCCCCAGCATTTT
CASSQGQGMSNQPQHF
>TRBV7-7|.|TRBJ2-5|.
TGTGCTAGCAGCTTAGGGGTTAGCTCTCAAGAGACCCAGTACTTC
CASSLGVSSQETQYF
>TRBV30|.|TRBJ2-5|.
TGTGCCTGGACTAGTGGAGGAGAGACCCAGTACTTC
CAWTSGGETQYF
>TRBV2|TRBD1|TRBJ2-1|few
TGTGCCAGCTCACCGGGACAGGGGAGGAGTGGTTCCTACAATGAGCAGTTCTTC
CASSPGQGRSGSYNEQFF
>TRBV10-3|.|TRBJ1-5|.
TGTGCCATCGGCTACACAGATCAGCCCCAGCATTTT
CAIGYTDQPQHF
>TRBV30|TRBD2|TRBJ2-3|once
TGTGCCTGGCGGGGGGTCGCGGGAGGGGGTCACACGAATACGCAGTATTTT
CAWRGVAGGGHTNTQYF
>TRBV28|TRBD2|TRBJ2-7|.
TGTGCCAGCAGTTCCGGGGGGTATCAGCACGAGCAGTACTTC
CASSSGGYQHEQYF
>TRBV19|TRBD2|TRBJ2-7|.
TGTGCCACCGGGCGGTCTAGCGGGAGCGGTGAGCAGTACTTC
CATGRSSGSGEQYF
>TRBV3-1/TRBV3-2|TRBD2|TRBJ2-1|.
TGTGCCAGCAGCCAAGAGGGACTAGCGGTTGCCGCTGAGCAGTTCTTC
CASSQEGLAVAAEQFF
>TRBV7-2|TRBD2|TRBJ2-3|.
TGTGCCAGCAGCTCCGGACTAGCGGGTGGGGATACGCAGTATTTT
CASSSGLAGGDTQYF
>TRBV7-8|.|TRBJ1-1|.
TGTGCCAGCAGCTCCAAAAATGTAATTGACACCAATGAAGCTTTCTTT
CASSSKNVIDTNEAFF
>TRBV6-5|.|TRBJ1-1|.
TGTGCCAGCAGTCCAACCCCAAGGGGGTTGGCTGAAGCTTTCTTT
CASSPTPRGLAEAFF
>TRBV27|TRBD1|TRBJ2-3|.
TGTGCCAGCAGACCGTCTCCCGGGACAGTCTACACAGATACGCAGTATTTT
CASRPSPGTVYTDTQYF
>TRBV7-2|TRBD2|TRBJ2-5|.
TGTGCCAGCAGCTTAGGGGGAGGGCCGGAGACCCAGTACTTC
CASSLGGGPETQYF
>TRBV4-2|TRBD2|TRBJ2-5|.
TGTGCCAGCAGCAGGACTAGCGGACTTCAAGAGACCCAGTACTTC
CASSRTSGLQETQYF
>TRBV10-1|TRBD1|TRBJ1-2|.
TGCGCCAGCAGGGGGACAGGGGGCTATGGCTACACCTTC
CASRGTGGYGYTF
>TRBV7-3|.|TRBJ2-1|.
TGTGCCAGCAGCTTACCACAGCGGAATGAGCAGTTCTTC
CASSLPQRNEQFF
>TRBV19|TRBD2|TRBJ2-1|.
TGTGCCAGTCTCGGGGGGGCAGCAGCTTTTGGGCAGTTCTTC
CASLGGAAAFGQFF
>TRBV30|.|TRBJ1-1|.
TGTGCCTGGAGTCATAGCGGCAAAGTCGGCACTGAAGCTTTCTTT
CAWSHSGKVGTEAFF
>TRBV7-3|TRBD2|TRBJ2-2|.
TGTGCCAGCAGCATCCATCCGGGACTAGCGGGTTCATTCAACACCGGGGAGCTGTTTTTT
CASSIHPGLAGSFNTGELFF
>TRBV27|.|TRBJ1-1|.
TGTGCCAGCAGTTTCGCGAAAGCCGAGGGGAACACTGAAGCTTTCTTT
CASSFAKAEGNTEAFF
>TRBV12-5|.|TRBJ2-5|.
TGTGCTAGTGGCCCGCCTTCACAGGGAACGGAGACCCAGTACTTC
CASGPPSQGTETQYF
>TRBV4-1|TRBD2|TRBJ2-3|.
TGCGCCAGCAGCCACGGGACTAGCAGAAACACAGATACGCAGTATTTT
CASSHGTSRNTDTQYF
>TRBV5-1|.|TRBJ1-1|once
TGCGCCAGCACTGAACAGGAAATGAACACTGAAGCTTTCTTT
CASTEQEMNTEAFF
>TRBV29-1|.|TRBJ2-1|.
TGCAGCGTTGTACTACTCTACAATGAGCAGTTCTTC
CSVVLLYNEQFF
>TRBV27|TRBD1|TRBJ1-2|.
TGTGCCAGCAGTTCTGTAGACAGGGGGTTAGATGGCTACACCTTC
CASSSVDRGLDGYTF
>TRBV12-3/TRBV12-4|.|TRBJ1-2|.
TGTGCCAGCAGGGGAGACTACTATGGCTACACCTTC
CASRGDYYGYTF
>TRBV19|TRBD1|TRBJ2-1|.
TGTGCCAGTAGGGGACAGGGGTACAATGAGCAGTTCTTC
CASRGQGYNEQFF
>TRBV6-5|.|TRBJ2-5|.
TGTGCCAGCAGTAAGGGGGAGACCCAGTACTTC
CASSKGETQYF
>TRBV2|.|TRBJ1-1|.
TGTGCCAGCAGGCTTTTTTCCAACGTATTACCGGGACAAATGGGAACTGAAGCTTTCTTT
CASRLFSNVLPGQMGTEAFF
>TRBV19|.|TRBJ1-5|.
TGTGCCAGTAGTATTGGGCCAGACGTAAGACAGCCCCAGCATTTT
CASSIGPDVRQPQHF
>TRBV3-1/TRBV3-2|.|TRBJ2-1|.
TGTGCCAGCAGCCAATATCGCGACCCGAGACCGGGGAATGAGCAGTTCTTC
CASSQYRDPRPGNEQFF
>TRBV5-6|TRBD1|TRBJ1-5|.
TGTGCCAGCAGCTCCGGGACAGGGAATCAGCCCCAGCATTTT
CASSSGTGNQPQHF
>TRBV30|TRBD1|TRBJ1-2|few
TGTGCCTGGAGGGACCTCTGGGACAGCTCCCTGCATGGCTACACCTTC
CAWRDLWDSSLHGYTF
>TRBV6-5|TRBD1|TRBJ2-7|.
TGTGCCAGCAGTTCGGGACAGGGGGCGCGGGAGCAGTACTTC
CASSSGQGAREQYF
>TRBV6-1|TRBD2|TRBJ2-5|.
TGTGCCAGCAGTGATCTCGGACTAGCTAAGCTGTCCCAGTACTTC
CASSDLGLAKLSQYF
>TRBV7-3|.|TRBJ1-1|once
TGTGCCAGCAGCTTACAGGGCTTGAACACTGAAGCTTTCTTT
CASSLQGLNTEAFF
>TRBV5-4|TRBD1|TRBJ1-1|.
TGTGCCACGCGGGACAGTCTGAACACTGAAGCTTTCTTT
CATRDSLNTEAFF
>TRBV7-9|.|TRBJ1-4|.
TGTGCCAGCAGCTTAGGAGGCATGCCAGAAAATGAAAAACTGTTTTTT
CASSLGGMPENEKLFF
>TRBV19|TRBD2|TRBJ2-1|.
TGTGCCAGTATAGGCCGGGACTATAACAATGAGCAGTTCTTC
CASIGRDYNNEQFF
>TRBV5-8|.|TRBJ1-3|.
TGTGCCAGCAGCCTACGACCAGGGGTTGGAAACACCATATATTTT
CASSLRPGVGNTIYF
>TRBV5-1|.|TRBJ2-2|.
TGCGCCAGCAGCTTCCTAGCGCTTAACACCGGGGAGCTGTTTTTT
CASSFLALNTGELFF
>TRBV5-1|.|TRBJ2-3|.
TGCGCCAGCAGCTTGGCGACAGGTGCAGATACGCAGTATTTT
CASSLATGADTQYF
>TRBV18|.|TRBJ1-3|few
TGTGCCAGCTCCCAGGACACCTCTGGAAACACCATATATTTT
CASSQDTSGNTIYF
>TRBV7-2|.|TRBJ1-2|once
TGTGCCAGCAGCCTCAACAGAGATAACTATGGCTACACCTTC
CASSLNRDNYGYTF
>TRBV24-1|.|TRBJ1-1|few
TGTGCCACCAGTGGGGGGGAGGGATCCACTGAAGCTTTCTTT
CATSGGEGSTEAFF
>TRBV6-5|TRBD1|TRBJ2-4|.
TGTGCCAGCAGAGGTACAGGGGTGAAAAACATTCAGTACTTC
CASRGTGVKNIQYF
>TRBV20-1|.|TRBJ1-5|.
TGCAGTGCTCAGGGGTTACAGCCCCAGCATTTT
CSAQGLQPQHF